One sample yielded the 8 T cell receptor beta chains listed below, sequenced in a study of regulatory T cells in long-lasting Graves disease. Time point indicated: newly diagnosed GD, antithyroid drugs for less than 3 months. With RNA extracted from PBMCs as input, the TCR library was made. Arm-PCR of CDR3 regions with iRepertoire HTBI primers generated TCR beta libraries. TCRdb re-analysed the multiplex PCR reads in MiXCR, keeping a single row per CDR3 protein. The sample holds around 470,000 distinct CDR3 sequences, 14% seen once. The sample was also reused in another study, on T cells in Graves' hyperthyroidism and ophthalmopathy.

The material sequenced was peripheral blood mononuclear cells (PBMCs), taken at new diagnosis, from a patient treated with antithyroid drugs. These receptors all come from a woman in her forties or fifties with Graves disease.

This clonotype was seen at least ten times. The rearrangement links TRBV3-1 to TRBJ2-3; weak D call: TRBD2 (6 bases). Germline V gene sequence: CDR1 LGHDT, CDR2 YNNKEL (reference sequence). V was cut by 3 bases and J by 1 base, with 14 bases left in between. This CDR3 is built from 16 residues. The CDR3 loop is CASSQEGPIGTDTQYF. The CDR3 coding sequence is TGTGCCAGCAGCCAGGAGGGTCCCATCGGCACAGATACGCAGTATTTT.

This clonotype came up many times. The chain carries TRBV6-1 and TRBJ2-3, with a tentative D call TRBD1 (7 bases). The germline V gene has CDR1 MNHNS and CDR2 SASEGT. V lost 0 bases to trimming and J lost 4 bases, with 14 bases between them. CDR3 size: 16 residues. CDR3 nucleotides: TGTGCCAGCAGTGAAGCTGGAGGGGGCCCTGCAGATACGCAGTATTTT. Translating it yields CASSEAGGGPADTQYF.

There are many counts of this clonotype. The chain employs TRBV2 and TRBJ2-5; D remains unclear. V dropped 6 bases and J dropped 4 bases, with 3 bases sitting between them. The germline CDR1 and CDR2 sequences are SNHLY and FYNNEI. CDR3 length: 10 amino acids. This CDR3 is CASSLETQYF. CDR3 sequence (DNA): TGTGCCAGCAGCTTAGAGACCCAGTACTTC.

In this sample, this clonotype turned up many times. The V and J genes are TRBV11-2 and TRBJ2-3, with D perhaps TRBD1 (5 bases). The V gene lost 3 bases and the J gene lost 0 bases, with 10 bases spanning the gap. The CDR3 loop spans 15 amino acids. The germline V gene encodes CDR1 SGHAT and CDR2 FQNNGV. This chain's CDR3 is CASSFGASSTDTQYF. Here the CDR3 DNA reads TGTGCCAGCAGCTTTGGGGCTTCTAGCACAGATACGCAGTATTTT.

For this clonotype: A clone one base away is much larger, so this may be a read error. The rearrangement links TRBV7-2 to TRBJ2-2; 7 bases are a match to TRBD2. The CDR3 extends over 18 amino acids. Germline loops: CDR1 SGHTA, CDR2 FQGNSA. In nucleotides, the CDR3 is TGTGCCAGCAGCCCGCCGGCGGGAGTTGGCGGGAACACCGGGGAGCTGGTTTTT. The encoded protein is CASSPPAGVGGNTGELVF.

This clonotype was counted a single time. The V gene is TRBV18, the J gene TRBJ2-3, with TRBD2 matching 10 bases. Per germline, CDR1 KGHSH and CDR2 LQKENI. The V segment lost 1 base and the J segment 0 bases; nucleotides outside the gene matches: 13. The CDR3 runs 20 residues. For the CDR3, the DNA is TGTGCCAGCTCACCACGTGGACTAGCGGAGTCCTCTCCTAGCACAGATACGCAGTATTTT. Protein: CASSPRGLAESSPSTDTQYF. Using reference TRBV18 and TRBJ2-3 for the parts outside the CDR3, the full variable domain is NAGVMQNPRHLVRRRGQEARLRCSPMKGHSHVYWYRQLPEEGLKFMVYLQKENIIDESGMPKERFSAEFPKEGPSILRIQQVVRGDSAAYFCASSPRGLAESSPSTDTQYFGPGTRLTVL.

This clonotype was counted many times. The V and J genes are TRBV11-2 and TRBJ2-7; 10 positions match TRBD2. Germline V gives CDR1 SGHAT, CDR2 FQNNGV. The CDR3 totals 19 residues. J lost 4 bases, V lost 5 bases, and 20 bases had no gene match. CDR3 loop: CASSRIVQTASGSKYEQYF. In DNA form, the CDR3 reads TGTGCCAGCAGCAGAATCGTCCAAACAGCTAGCGGGAGTAAGTACGAGCAGTACTTC.

This clonotype was detected many times. The chain has TRBV29-1 and TRBJ1-2, with D uncertain. The V end was cut by 6 bases, the J end by 8 bases, with 13 bases between. This CDR3 contains 11 residues. CDR1 is SQVTM, CDR2 ANQGSEA, per germline. Here the CDR3 DNA reads TGCAGCGTATCAGCCACTGCCGGCTACACCTTC. It translates to CSVSATAGYTF.